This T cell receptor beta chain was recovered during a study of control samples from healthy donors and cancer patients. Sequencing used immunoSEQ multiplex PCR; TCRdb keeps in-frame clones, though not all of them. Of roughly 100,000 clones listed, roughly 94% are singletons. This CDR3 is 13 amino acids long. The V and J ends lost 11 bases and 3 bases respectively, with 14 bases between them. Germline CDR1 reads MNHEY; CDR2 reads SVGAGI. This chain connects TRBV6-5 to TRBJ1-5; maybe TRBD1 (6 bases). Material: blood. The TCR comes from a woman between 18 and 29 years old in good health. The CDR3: CAAGAGPNQPQHF. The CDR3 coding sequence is TGTGCCGCGGGGGCAGGGCCCAATCAGCCCCAGCATTTT.